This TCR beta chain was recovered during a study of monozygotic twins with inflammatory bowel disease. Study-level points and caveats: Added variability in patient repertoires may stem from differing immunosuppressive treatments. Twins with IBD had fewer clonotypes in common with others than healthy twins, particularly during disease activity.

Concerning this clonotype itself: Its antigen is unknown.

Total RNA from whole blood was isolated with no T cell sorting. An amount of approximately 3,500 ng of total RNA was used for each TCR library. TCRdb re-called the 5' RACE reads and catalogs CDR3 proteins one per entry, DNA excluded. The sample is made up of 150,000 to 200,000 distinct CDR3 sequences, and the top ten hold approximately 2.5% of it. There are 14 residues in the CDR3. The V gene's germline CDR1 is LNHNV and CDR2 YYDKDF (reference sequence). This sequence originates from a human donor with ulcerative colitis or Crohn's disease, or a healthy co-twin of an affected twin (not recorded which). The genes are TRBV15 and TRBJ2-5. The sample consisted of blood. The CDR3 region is CATSRDLVQETQYF.